This TCR beta chain appears in the sequencing data of a study of T cell responses to AZD1222 COVID-19 vaccine. Trimming removed 5 bases at V and 8 bases at J, with 12 bases between. CDR1 and CDR2 (germline): MDHEN, SYDVKM. The CDR3 covers 12 residues. The repertoire was sequenced with immunoSEQ multiplex PCR; TCRdb's copy has only in-frame clones and lacks some. The data contain more than 100,000 clones, about nine tenths of them singletons. The sequencing used peripheral blood, collected on day 0 of AZD1222 vaccination. This rearrangement joins TRBV28 to TRBJ1-2; D not resolved. The source is an adult in good health. This chain's CDR3 is CASSTGPWGYTF. The CDR3 DNA follows: TGTGCCAGCAGTACCGGGCCCTGGGGCTACACCTTC.